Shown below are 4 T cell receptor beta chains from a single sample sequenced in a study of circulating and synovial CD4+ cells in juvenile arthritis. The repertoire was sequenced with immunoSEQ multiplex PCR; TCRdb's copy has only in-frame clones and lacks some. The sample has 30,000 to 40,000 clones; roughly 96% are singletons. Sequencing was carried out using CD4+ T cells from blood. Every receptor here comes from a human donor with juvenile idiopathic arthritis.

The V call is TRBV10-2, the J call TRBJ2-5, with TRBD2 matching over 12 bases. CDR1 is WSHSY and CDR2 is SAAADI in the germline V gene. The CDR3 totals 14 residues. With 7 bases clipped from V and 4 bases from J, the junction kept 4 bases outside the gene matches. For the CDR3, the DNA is TGCGCCAGCACACTAGCGGGAGGCGGAGAGACCCAGTACTTC. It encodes CASTLAGGGETQYF.

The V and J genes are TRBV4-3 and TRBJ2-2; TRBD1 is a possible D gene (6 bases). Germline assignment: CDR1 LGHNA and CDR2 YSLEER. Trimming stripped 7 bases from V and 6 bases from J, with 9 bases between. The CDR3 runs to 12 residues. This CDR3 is CASKGGAGELFF. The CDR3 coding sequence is TGCGCCAGCAAAGGGGGAGCCGGGGAGCTGTTTTTT.

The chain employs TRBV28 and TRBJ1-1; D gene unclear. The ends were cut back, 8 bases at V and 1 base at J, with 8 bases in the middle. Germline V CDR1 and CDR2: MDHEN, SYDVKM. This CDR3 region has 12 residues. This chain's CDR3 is CASSPRNTEAFF. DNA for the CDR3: TGTGCCAGCTCTCCCAGGAACACTGAAGCTTTCTTT.

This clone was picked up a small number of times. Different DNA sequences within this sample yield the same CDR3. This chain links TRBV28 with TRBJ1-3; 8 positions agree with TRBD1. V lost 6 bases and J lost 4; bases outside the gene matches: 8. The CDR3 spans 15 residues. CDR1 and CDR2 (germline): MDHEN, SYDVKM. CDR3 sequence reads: CASSEWTGLGNTIYF. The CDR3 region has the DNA TGTGCCAGCAGCGAATGGACAGGGCTAGGAAACACCATATATTTT.